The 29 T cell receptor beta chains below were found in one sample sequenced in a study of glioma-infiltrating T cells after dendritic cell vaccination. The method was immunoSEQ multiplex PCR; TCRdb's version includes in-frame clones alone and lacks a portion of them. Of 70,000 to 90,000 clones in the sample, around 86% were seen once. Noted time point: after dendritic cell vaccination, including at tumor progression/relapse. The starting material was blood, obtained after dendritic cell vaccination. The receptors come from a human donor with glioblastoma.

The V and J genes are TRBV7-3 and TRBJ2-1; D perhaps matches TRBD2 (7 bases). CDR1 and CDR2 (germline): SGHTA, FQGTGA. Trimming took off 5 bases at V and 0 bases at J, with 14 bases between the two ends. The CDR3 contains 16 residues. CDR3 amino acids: CASSPLGGGSYNEQFF. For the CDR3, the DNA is TGTGCCAGCAGCCCCCTAGGGGGGGGCTCCTACAATGAGCAGTTCTTC.

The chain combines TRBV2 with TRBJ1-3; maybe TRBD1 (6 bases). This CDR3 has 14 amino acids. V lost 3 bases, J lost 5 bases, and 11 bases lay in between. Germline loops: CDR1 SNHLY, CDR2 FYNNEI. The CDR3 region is CASSEDRSRNTIYF. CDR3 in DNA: TGTGCCAGCAGTGAGGACAGATCGCGAAACACCATATATTTT.

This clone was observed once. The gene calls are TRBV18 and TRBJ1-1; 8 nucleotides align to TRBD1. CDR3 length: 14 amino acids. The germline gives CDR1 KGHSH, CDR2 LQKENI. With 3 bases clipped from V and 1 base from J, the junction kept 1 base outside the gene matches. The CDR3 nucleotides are TGTGCCAGCTCACCGGGACAGGAGAACACTGAAGCTTTCTTT. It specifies CASSPGQENTEAFF.

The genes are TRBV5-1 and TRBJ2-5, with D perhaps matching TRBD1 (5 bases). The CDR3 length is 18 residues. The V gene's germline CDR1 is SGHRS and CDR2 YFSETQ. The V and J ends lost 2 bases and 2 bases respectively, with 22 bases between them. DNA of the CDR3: TGCGCCAGCAGCTTAGGCAGGCTCTTGGGGCGGTTACAAGAGACCCAGTACTTC. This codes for CASSLGRLLGRLQETQYF.

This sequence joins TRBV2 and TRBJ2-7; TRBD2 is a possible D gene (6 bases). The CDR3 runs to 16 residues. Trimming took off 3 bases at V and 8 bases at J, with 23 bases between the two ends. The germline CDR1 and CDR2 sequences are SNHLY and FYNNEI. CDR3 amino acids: CASSERTGTPPGKQYF. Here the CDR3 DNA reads TGTGCCAGCAGTGAGCGGACCGGGACTCCCCCCGGAAAGCAGTACTTC.

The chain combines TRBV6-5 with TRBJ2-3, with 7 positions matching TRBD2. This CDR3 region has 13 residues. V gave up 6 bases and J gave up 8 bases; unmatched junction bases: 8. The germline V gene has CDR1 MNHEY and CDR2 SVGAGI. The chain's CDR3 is CASRGGGTATQYF. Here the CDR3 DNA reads TGTGCCAGCAGGGGGGGAGGGACCGCTACGCAGTATTTT.

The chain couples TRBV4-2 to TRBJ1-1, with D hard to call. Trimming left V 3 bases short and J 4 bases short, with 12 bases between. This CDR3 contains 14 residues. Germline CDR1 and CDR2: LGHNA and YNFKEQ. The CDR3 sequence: CASSQPYSSTEAFF. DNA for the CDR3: TGTGCCAGCAGCCAGCCTTATTCGAGCACTGAAGCTTTCTTT.

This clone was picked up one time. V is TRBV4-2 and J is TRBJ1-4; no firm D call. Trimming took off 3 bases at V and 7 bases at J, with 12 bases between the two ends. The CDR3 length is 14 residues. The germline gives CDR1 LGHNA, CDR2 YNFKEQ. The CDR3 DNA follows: TGTGCCAGCAGCCAGGGCCCAGAGCCTGAAAAACTGTTTTTT. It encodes CASSQGPEPEKLFF.

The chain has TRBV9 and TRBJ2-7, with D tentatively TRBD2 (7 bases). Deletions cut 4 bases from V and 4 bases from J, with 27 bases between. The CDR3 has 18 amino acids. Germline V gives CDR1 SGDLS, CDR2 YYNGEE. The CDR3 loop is CASSPTGAGAAYNYEQYF. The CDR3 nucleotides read TGTGCCAGCAGCCCCACTGGGGCGGGGGCCGCGTATAATTACGAGCAGTACTTC.

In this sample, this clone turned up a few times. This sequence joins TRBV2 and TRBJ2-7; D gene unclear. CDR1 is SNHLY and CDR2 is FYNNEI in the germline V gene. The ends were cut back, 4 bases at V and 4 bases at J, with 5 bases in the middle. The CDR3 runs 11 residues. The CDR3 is CASSAVYEQYF. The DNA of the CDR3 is TGTGCCAGCAGTGCTGTGTACGAGCAGTACTTC.

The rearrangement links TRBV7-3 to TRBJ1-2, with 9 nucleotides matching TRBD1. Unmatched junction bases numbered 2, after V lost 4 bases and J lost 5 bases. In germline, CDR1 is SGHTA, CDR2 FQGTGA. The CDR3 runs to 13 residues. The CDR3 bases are TGTGCCAGCAGCTCAGGACAGGGGTATGGCTACACCTTC. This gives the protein CASSSGQGYGYTF. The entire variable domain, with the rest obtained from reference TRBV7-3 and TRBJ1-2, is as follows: GAGVSQTPSNKVTEKGKYVELRCDPISGHTALYWYRQSLGQGPEFLIYFQGTGAADDSGLPNDRFFAVRPEGSVSTLKIQRTERGDSAVYLCASSSGQGYGYTFGSGTRLTVV.

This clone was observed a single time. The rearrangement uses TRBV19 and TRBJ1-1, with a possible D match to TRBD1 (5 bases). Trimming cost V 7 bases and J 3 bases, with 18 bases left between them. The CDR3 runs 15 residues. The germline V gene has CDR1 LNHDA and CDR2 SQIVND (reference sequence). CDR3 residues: CASTRAAGRDTEAFF. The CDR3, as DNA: TGTGCCAGTACCAGAGCGGCAGGGAGGGACACTGAAGCTTTCTTT.

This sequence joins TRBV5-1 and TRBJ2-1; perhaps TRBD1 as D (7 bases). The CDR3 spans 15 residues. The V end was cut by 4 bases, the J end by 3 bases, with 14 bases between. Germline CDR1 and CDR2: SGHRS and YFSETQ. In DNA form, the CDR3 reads TGCGCCAGCAGCGCCGCGGGACAGAGCTACAATGAGCAGTTCTTC. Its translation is CASSAAGQSYNEQFF.

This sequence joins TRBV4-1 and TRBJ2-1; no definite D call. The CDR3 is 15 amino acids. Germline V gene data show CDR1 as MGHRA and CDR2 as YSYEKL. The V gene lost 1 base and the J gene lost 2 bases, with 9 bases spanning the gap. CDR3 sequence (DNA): TGCGCCAGCAGCCAAGTCGGTCGGGCCTACAATGAGCAGTTCTTC. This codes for CASSQVGRAYNEQFF.

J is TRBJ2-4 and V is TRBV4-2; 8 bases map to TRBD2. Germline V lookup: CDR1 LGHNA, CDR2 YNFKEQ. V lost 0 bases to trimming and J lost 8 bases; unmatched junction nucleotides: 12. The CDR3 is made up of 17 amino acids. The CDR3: CASSQEAQTGGPHIQYF. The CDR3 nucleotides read TGTGCCAGCAGCCAAGAGGCTCAGACGGGGGGGCCTCACATTCAGTACTTC.

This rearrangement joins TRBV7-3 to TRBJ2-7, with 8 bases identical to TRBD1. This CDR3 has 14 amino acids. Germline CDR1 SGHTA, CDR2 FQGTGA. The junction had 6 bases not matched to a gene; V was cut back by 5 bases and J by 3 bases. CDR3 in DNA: TGTGCCAGCAGCCCTGGGGACAGGCACTACGAGCAGTACTTC. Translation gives CASSPGDRHYEQYF. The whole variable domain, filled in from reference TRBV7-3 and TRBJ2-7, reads GAGVSQTPSNKVTEKGKYVELRCDPISGHTALYWYRQSLGQGPEFLIYFQGTGAADDSGLPNDRFFAVRPEGSVSTLKIQRTERGDSAVYLCASSPGDRHYEQYFGPGTRLTVT.

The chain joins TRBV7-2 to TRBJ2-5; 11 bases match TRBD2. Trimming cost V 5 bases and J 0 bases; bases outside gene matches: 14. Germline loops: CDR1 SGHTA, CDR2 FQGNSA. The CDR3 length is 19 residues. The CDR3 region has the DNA TGTGCCAGCAGCGGAGGGGGGCTAGCGGGGGGCTCGTACCAAGAGACCCAGTACTTC. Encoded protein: CASSGGGLAGGSYQETQYF.

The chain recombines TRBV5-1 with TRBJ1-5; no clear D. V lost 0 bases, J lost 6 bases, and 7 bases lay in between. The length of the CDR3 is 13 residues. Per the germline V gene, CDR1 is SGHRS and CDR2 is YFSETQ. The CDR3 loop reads CASSLDTGQPQHF. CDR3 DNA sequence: TGCGCCAGCAGCTTGGATACGGGTCAGCCCCAGCATTTT.

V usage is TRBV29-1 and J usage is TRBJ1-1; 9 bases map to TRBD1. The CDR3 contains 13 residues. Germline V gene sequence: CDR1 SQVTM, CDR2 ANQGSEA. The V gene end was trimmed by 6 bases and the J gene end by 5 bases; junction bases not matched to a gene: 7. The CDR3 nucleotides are TGCAGCGTCACAGGGGGCTTATGGACTGAAGCTTTCTTT. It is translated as CSVTGGLWTEAFF. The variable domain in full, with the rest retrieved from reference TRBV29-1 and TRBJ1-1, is SAVISQKPSRDICQRGTSLTIQCQVDSQVTMMFWYRQQPGQSLTLIATANQGSEATYESGFVIDKFPISRPNLTFSTLTVSNMSPEDSSIYLCSVTGGLWTEAFFGQGTRLTVV.

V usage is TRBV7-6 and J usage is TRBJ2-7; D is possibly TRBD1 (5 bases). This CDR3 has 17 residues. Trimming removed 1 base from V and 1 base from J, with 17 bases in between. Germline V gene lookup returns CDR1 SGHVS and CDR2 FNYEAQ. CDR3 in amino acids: CASSLGSGRAISYEQYF. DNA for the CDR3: TGTGCCAGCAGCTTAGGATCCGGCAGGGCAATTTCCTACGAGCAGTACTTC.

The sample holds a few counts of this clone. The CDR3 DNA sequence: TGTGCCAGCAGCCCGCGGGATAACTCCTACAATGAGCAGTTCTTC. Its translation: CASSPRDNSYNEQFF. The chain has TRBV7-4 and TRBJ2-1, with a tentative D call TRBD2 (6 bases). CDR1 is SGHVT and CDR2 is SQSDAQ in the germline V gene. V was shortened by 5 bases and J by 0 bases, with 11 bases between the two germline ends. The CDR3 is made up of 15 amino acids.

The CDR3 protein is CASSADRDTEAFF. CDR3 bases: TGTGCCAGCAGCGCGGACAGGGACACTGAAGCTTTCTTT. V is TRBV9 and J is TRBJ1-1; 8 positions agree with TRBD1. The ends lost 3 bases at V and 3 bases at J; junction bases unmatched: 1. This CDR3 is built from 13 residues. The germline gives CDR1 SGDLS, CDR2 YYNGEE.

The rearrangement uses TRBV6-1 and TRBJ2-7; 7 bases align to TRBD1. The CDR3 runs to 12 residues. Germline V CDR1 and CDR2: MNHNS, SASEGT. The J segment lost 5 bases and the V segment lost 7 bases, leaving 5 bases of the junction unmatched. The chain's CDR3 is CASKTTGDEQYF. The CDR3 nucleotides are TGTGCCAGCAAGACTACAGGGGACGAGCAGTACTTC.

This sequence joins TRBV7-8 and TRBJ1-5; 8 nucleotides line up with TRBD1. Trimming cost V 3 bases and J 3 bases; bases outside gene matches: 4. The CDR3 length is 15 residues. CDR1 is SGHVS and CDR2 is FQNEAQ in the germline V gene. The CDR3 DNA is TGTGCCAGCAGCTTTGACAGGGGTTTCAATCAGCCCCAGCATTTT. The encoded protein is CASSFDRGFNQPQHF.

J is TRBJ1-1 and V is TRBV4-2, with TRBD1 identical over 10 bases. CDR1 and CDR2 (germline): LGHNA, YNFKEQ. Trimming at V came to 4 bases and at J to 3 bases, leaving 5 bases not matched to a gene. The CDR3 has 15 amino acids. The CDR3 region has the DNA TGTGCCAGCAGCCGGATCGGACAGGGGGACACTGAAGCTTTCTTT. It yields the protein CASSRIGQGDTEAFF.

Here the CDR3 reads CASSFTPGQGLDYGYTF. The CDR3 nucleotides read TGCGCCAGCAGCTTTACCCCGGGACAGGGGTTGGACTATGGCTACACCTTC. The chain carries TRBV5-1 and TRBJ1-2; 10 bases match TRBD1. In germline, CDR1 is SGHRS, CDR2 YFSETQ. This CDR3 spans 17 amino acids. Trimming at V came to 2 bases and at J to 3 bases, leaving 10 bases not matched to a gene.

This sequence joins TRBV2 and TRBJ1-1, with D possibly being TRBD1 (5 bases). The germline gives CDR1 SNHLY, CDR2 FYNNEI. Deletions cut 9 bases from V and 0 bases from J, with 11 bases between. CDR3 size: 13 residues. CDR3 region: CARGVSVNTEAFF. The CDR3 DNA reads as TGTGCCAGAGGGGTTTCGGTGAACACTGAAGCTTTCTTT.

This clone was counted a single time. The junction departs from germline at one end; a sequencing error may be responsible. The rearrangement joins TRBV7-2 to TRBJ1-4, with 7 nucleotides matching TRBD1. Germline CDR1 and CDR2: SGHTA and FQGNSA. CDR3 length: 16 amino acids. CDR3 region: CASSSRRDSYNEKLFF. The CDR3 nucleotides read TGTGCCAGCAGCTCGAGACGGGACAGTTATAATGAAAAGCTGTTTTTT.

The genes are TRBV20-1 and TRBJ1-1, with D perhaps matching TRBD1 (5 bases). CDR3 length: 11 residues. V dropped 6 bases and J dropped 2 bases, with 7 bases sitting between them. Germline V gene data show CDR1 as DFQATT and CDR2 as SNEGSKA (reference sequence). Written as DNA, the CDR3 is TGCAGTGCCCAGGGCAACACTGAAGCTTTCTTT. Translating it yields CSAQGNTEAFF.